The rows below give T cell receptor beta chains drawn from one sample of a study of PD-1 blockade in classical Hodgkin lymphoma. Some clones are missing from TCRdb's copy, which holds only in-frame ones; the method was immunoSEQ multiplex PCR. The sample lists about 150,000 clones, around 73% occurring once. Source: peripheral blood mononuclear cells (PBMCs), taken before the second cycle of nivolumab. All receptors come from a human donor with classical Hodgkin lymphoma. The CDR3 runs from the conserved cysteine through the conserved F or W. Each record gives: V gene, J gene, clone size, D gene, CDR3 protein, CDR3 DNA. A D gene is named only where the DNA matches it firmly. Clone size appears in some rows only: once, few, many, or a class for an expanded clone.

v_gene: TRBV27
j_gene: TRBJ2-3
abundance: medium-sized
d_gene: .
CDR3aa: CASSDTGLTDTQYF
CDR3nt: TGTGCCAGCAGTGATACCGGGCTCACAGATACGCAGTATTTT

v_gene: TRBV5-1
j_gene: TRBJ1-1
abundance: .
d_gene: TRBD1
CDR3aa: CASSPGQGGTEAFF
CDR3nt: TGCGCCAGCAGCCCCGGACAGGGAGGCACTGAAGCTTTCTTT

v_gene: TRBV4-1
j_gene: TRBJ1-2
abundance: few
d_gene: TRBD1
CDR3aa: CASSHQTGGNYGYTF
CDR3nt: TGCGCCAGCAGCCATCAAACAGGGGGAAACTATGGCTACACCTTC

v_gene: TRBV6-1
j_gene: TRBJ1-2
abundance: .
d_gene: .
CDR3aa: CASSASPANYGYTF
CDR3nt: TGTGCCAGCAGCGCCAGTCCCGCTAACTATGGCTACACCTTC

v_gene: TRBV7-2
j_gene: TRBJ1-2
abundance: .
d_gene: .
CDR3aa: CASSLNPGDYGYTF
CDR3nt: TGTGCCAGCAGCTTAAATCCAGGGGACTATGGCTACACCTTC

v_gene: TRBV18
j_gene: TRBJ1-6
abundance: .
d_gene: .
CDR3aa: CASSPPQASPLHF
CDR3nt: TGTGCCAGCTCACCACCACAGGCTTCACCCCTCCACTTT

v_gene: TRBV28
j_gene: TRBJ2-5
abundance: few
d_gene: .
CDR3aa: CASSLYGALEETQYF
CDR3nt: TGTGCCAGCAGTTTGTACGGGGCTCTGGAAGAGACCCAGTACTTC

v_gene: TRBV5-5
j_gene: TRBJ2-7
abundance: .
d_gene: TRBD2
CDR3aa: CASSFGGLVEQYF
CDR3nt: TGTGCCAGCAGCTTTGGGGGACTAGTGGAGCAGTACTTC

v_gene: TRBV6-5
j_gene: TRBJ1-3
abundance: .
d_gene: .
CDR3aa: CASSYSGSSGNTIYF
CDR3nt: TGTGCCAGCAGTTACTCTGGATCCTCTGGAAACACCATATATTTT

v_gene: TRBV21-1
j_gene: TRBJ1-1
abundance: once
d_gene: .
CDR3aa: CASSKDRAAQNTEAFF
CDR3nt: TGTGCCAGCAGCAAAGACAGGGCCGCACAGAACACTGAAGCTTTCTTT

v_gene: TRBV5-6
j_gene: TRBJ1-1
abundance: few
d_gene: TRBD1
CDR3aa: CASSFGTGGTEAFF
CDR3nt: TGTGCCAGCAGCTTTGGGACAGGCGGAACTGAAGCTTTCTTT

v_gene: TRBV7-2
j_gene: TRBJ2-7
abundance: .
d_gene: .
CDR3aa: CASSLAPGAYEQYF
CDR3nt: TGTGCCAGCAGCTTAGCCCCGGGAGCCTACGAGCAGTACTTC

v_gene: TRBV4-3
j_gene: TRBJ2-1
abundance: .
d_gene: .
CDR3aa: CASSQAAGSSYNEQFF
CDR3nt: TGCGCCAGCAGCCAGGCAGCAGGGAGCTCCTACAATGAGCAGTTCTTC

v_gene: TRBV19
j_gene: TRBJ1-2
abundance: .
d_gene: .
CDR3aa: CASTSRRALPTGYTF
CDR3nt: TGTGCCAGTACCTCGAGAAGGGCGTTACCGACTGGCTACACCTTC

v_gene: TRBV11-3
j_gene: TRBJ1-6
abundance: .
d_gene: TRBD1
CDR3aa: CASSATGQYNSPLHF
CDR3nt: TGTGCCAGCAGCGCCACGGGACAGTATAATTCACCCCTCCACTTT

v_gene: TRBV21-1
j_gene: TRBJ2-1
abundance: .
d_gene: .
CDR3aa: CASSKPRLGGHLRNEQFF
CDR3nt: TGTGCCAGCAGCAAACCCCGCCTGGGGGGCCACCTCCGAAATGAGCAGTTCTTC

v_gene: TRBV29-1
j_gene: TRBJ2-3
abundance: .
d_gene: .
CDR3aa: CSVGRGGTDTQYF
CDR3nt: TGCAGCGTTGGGAGGGGAGGCACAGATACGCAGTATTTT

v_gene: TRBV7-3
j_gene: TRBJ2-1
abundance: once
d_gene: TRBD2
CDR3aa: CASSLISGTRDNEQFF
CDR3nt: TGTGCCAGCAGCTTAATCTCCGGGACTAGGGACAATGAGCAGTTCTTC

v_gene: TRBV6-6
j_gene: TRBJ2-1
abundance: .
d_gene: TRBD2
CDR3aa: CASRSGGLDEQFF
CDR3nt: TGTGCCAGCAGATCGGGGGGGCTCGATGAGCAGTTCTTC

v_gene: TRBV5-1
j_gene: TRBJ2-7
abundance: .
d_gene: TRBD2
CDR3aa: CASSALTSGIPYEQYF
CDR3nt: TGCGCCAGCAGCGCCCTAACTAGCGGGATACCCTACGAGCAGTACTTC

v_gene: TRBV7-2
j_gene: TRBJ2-1
abundance: .
d_gene: .
CDR3aa: CASSLGGSYNEQFF
CDR3nt: TGTGCCAGCAGCTTAGGCGGATCCTACAATGAGCAGTTCTTC

v_gene: TRBV18
j_gene: TRBJ1-3
abundance: few
d_gene: TRBD1
CDR3aa: CASSIGTVRGNTIYF
CDR3nt: TGTGCCAGCTCAATCGGGACAGTGAGGGGAAACACCATATATTTT

v_gene: TRBV19
j_gene: TRBJ2-3
abundance: .
d_gene: TRBD1
CDR3aa: CASSIIPGQGAADTQYF
CDR3nt: TGTGCCAGTAGTATAATCCCGGGACAGGGGGCCGCAGATACGCAGTATTTT

v_gene: TRBV11-2
j_gene: TRBJ2-5
abundance: .
d_gene: .
CDR3aa: CASSPDRISQETQYF
CDR3nt: TGTGCCAGCAGCCCCGACAGGATCTCACAAGAGACCCAGTACTTC

v_gene: TRBV19
j_gene: TRBJ2-3
abundance: once
d_gene: TRBD2
CDR3aa: CASRSGGRNTQYF
CDR3nt: TGTGCCAGTAGAAGCGGGGGGAGGAATACGCAGTATTTT

v_gene: TRBV5-4
j_gene: TRBJ2-7
abundance: .
d_gene: TRBD1
CDR3aa: CASSWGQAYEQYF
CDR3nt: TGTGCCAGCAGCTGGGGACAGGCCTACGAGCAGTACTTC

v_gene: TRBV29-1
j_gene: TRBJ1-3
abundance: .
d_gene: TRBD1
CDR3aa: CSVDRGLSGNTIYF
CDR3nt: TGCAGCGTGGACAGGGGGTTATCTGGAAACACCATATATTTT

v_gene: TRBV29-1
j_gene: TRBJ2-1
abundance: .
d_gene: .
CDR3aa: CSVGSGYRDFGVAYNEQFF
CDR3nt: TGCAGCGTTGGGAGTGGGTACAGGGACTTCGGGGTGGCCTACAATGAGCAGTTCTTC

v_gene: TRBV10-3
j_gene: TRBJ1-2
abundance: .
d_gene: .
CDR3aa: CAISEYRVNYGYTF
CDR3nt: TGTGCCATCAGTGAGTACAGGGTAAACTATGGCTACACCTTC

v_gene: TRBV19
j_gene: TRBJ2-3
abundance: .
d_gene: .
CDR3aa: CASRSAVASRSFFLYF
CDR3nt: TGTGCCAGTAGGTCCGCCGTGGCAAGCCGATCATTCTTCCTGTATTTT

v_gene: TRBV28
j_gene: TRBJ1-2
abundance: .
d_gene: .
CDR3aa: CASTNNYGYTF
CDR3nt: TGTGCCAGCACCAACAACTATGGCTACACCTTC

v_gene: TRBV28
j_gene: TRBJ2-3
abundance: .
d_gene: TRBD2
CDR3aa: CASSPSGLAGRRSTDTQYF
CDR3nt: TGTGCCAGCAGTCCATCCGGTCTAGCGGGACGACGTAGCACAGATACGCAGTATTTT

v_gene: TRBV7-9
j_gene: TRBJ2-3
abundance: .
d_gene: .
CDR3aa: CASSTTGDDTQYF
CDR3nt: TGTGCCAGCAGCACAACGGGGGACGATACGCAGTATTTT

v_gene: TRBV19
j_gene: TRBJ2-7
abundance: .
d_gene: TRBD2
CDR3aa: CASSIDSGGAAYEQYF
CDR3nt: TGTGCCAGTAGTATTGATAGCGGGGGGGCCGCCTACGAGCAGTACTTC

v_gene: TRBV30
j_gene: TRBJ2-2
abundance: .
d_gene: TRBD1
CDR3aa: CAWTQLDRDTGELFF
CDR3nt: TGTGCCTGGACTCAGTTGGACAGGGACACCGGGGAGCTGTTTTTT

v_gene: TRBV27
j_gene: TRBJ2-2
abundance: .
d_gene: .
CDR3aa: CASSTVANTGELFF
CDR3nt: TGTGCCAGCAGTACAGTAGCGAACACCGGGGAGCTGTTTTTT

v_gene: TRBV27
j_gene: TRBJ2-5
abundance: few
d_gene: .
CDR3aa: CASSPWLVGGANQETQYF
CDR3nt: TGTGCCAGCAGCCCATGGTTGGTTGGGGGGGCTAACCAAGAGACCCAGTACTTC

v_gene: TRBV29-1
j_gene: TRBJ2-7
abundance: .
d_gene: .
CDR3aa: CSVEGQSYEQYF
CDR3nt: TGCAGCGTTGAAGGGCAGTCCTACGAGCAGTACTTC

v_gene: TRBV6-5
j_gene: TRBJ2-7
abundance: .
d_gene: TRBD1
CDR3aa: CASSTRDRNNEQYF
CDR3nt: TGTGCCAGCAGTACCCGGGACAGGAATAACGAGCAGTACTTC

v_gene: TRBV28
j_gene: TRBJ2-7
abundance: few
d_gene: TRBD2
CDR3aa: CASSLWGTSSYEQYF
CDR3nt: TGTGCCAGCAGTTTATGGGGGACTAGCTCCTACGAGCAGTACTTC

v_gene: TRBV4-2
j_gene: TRBJ2-1
abundance: .
d_gene: TRBD2
CDR3aa: CASSQDLGLAGGQEQFF
CDR3nt: TGTGCCAGCAGCCAAGATTTGGGACTAGCGGGAGGTCAAGAGCAGTTCTTC

v_gene: TRBV7-9
j_gene: TRBJ2-7
abundance: .
d_gene: TRBD2
CDR3aa: CASQGTRLNEQYF
CDR3nt: TGTGCCAGCCAGGGGACTAGGTTGAACGAGCAGTACTTC

v_gene: TRBV7-2
j_gene: TRBJ2-5
abundance: .
d_gene: TRBD1
CDR3aa: CASSPRTGGPQETQYF
CDR3nt: TGTGCCAGCAGCCCCCGGACAGGGGGTCCCCAAGAGACCCAGTACTTC